One and the same sample provided the 9 T cell receptor beta chains below, sequenced in a study of T cell responses to AZD1222 COVID-19 vaccine. Measured with immunoSEQ multiplex PCR; TCRdb has only the in-frame clones, and not every one. The sample shows roughly 150,000 clones, around 93% of them seen only once. The sequenced sample was peripheral blood, obtained on day 0 of AZD1222 vaccination. These receptors came from an adult in good health.

The CDR3 is CASSPGTGPYGYTF. For the CDR3, the DNA is TGTGCCAGCTCACCCGGCACAGGGCCCTACGGCTACACCTTC. The chain combines TRBV18 with TRBJ1-2, with D perhaps TRBD1 (6 bases). This CDR3 has 14 residues. Germline values: CDR1 KGHSH, CDR2 LQKENI. The V end was cut by 3 bases, the J end by 8 bases, with 16 bases between.

This clone was observed a few times. The chain carries TRBV28 and TRBJ1-4; D is perhaps TRBD1 (5 bases). The CDR3 consists of 15 residues. V was shortened by 1 base and J by 12 bases, with 18 bases between the two germline ends. Germline CDR1 is MDHEN and CDR2 is SYDVKM. For the CDR3, the DNA is TGTGCCAGCAGTTTATTGCAGGGCCGGTATGGGGAACTGTTTTTT. The encoded protein is CASSLLQGRYGELFF. Full variable domain (remainder filled in from reference TRBV28 and TRBJ1-4): DVKVTQSSRYLVKRTGEKVFLECVQDMDHENMFWYRQDPGLGLRLIYFSYDVKMKEKGDIPEGYSVSREKKERFSLILESASTNQTSMYLCASSLLQGRYGELFFGSGTQLSVL.

The chain has TRBV6-2 or TRBV6-3 and TRBJ2-5; no reliable D call. The CDR3 length is 14 residues. Germline V gene lookup returns CDR1 MNHEY and CDR2 SVGEGT. The ends were cut back, 0 bases at V and 4 bases at J, with 9 bases in the middle. CDR3 coding DNA: TGTGCCAGCAGTTACTCGGGTTCCGGAGAGACCCAGTACTTC. It translates to CASSYSGSGETQYF.

The chain employs TRBV4-2 and TRBJ1-4, with D uncertain. The CDR3 length is 13 residues. Per germline, CDR1 LGHNA and CDR2 YNFKEQ. The V gene lost 1 base and the J gene lost 8 bases, with 8 bases spanning the gap. The CDR3 reads CASSQVTGEKLFF. The CDR3 region has the DNA TGTGCCAGCAGCCAAGTTACGGGAGAAAAACTGTTTTTT.

The rearrangement links TRBV27 to TRBJ2-2, with no clear D. Germline lookup yields CDR1 MNHEY and CDR2 SMNVEV (reference sequence). Deletions cut 3 bases from V and 4 bases from J, with 12 bases between. CDR3 length equals 15 residues. The CDR3 sequence is CASSLVPASTGELFF. The DNA of the CDR3 is TGTGCCAGCAGTTTGGTTCCCGCCAGCACCGGGGAGCTGTTTTTT.

This clone is a singleton in its sample. The DNA for the CDR3 is TGTGCCAGCAGCCAAGACCCCGCGACTGAAGCTTTCTTT. Its protein product is CASSQDPATEAFF. The rearrangement uses TRBV3-1 (or the pseudogene TRBV3-2) and TRBJ1-1; D call uncertain. This CDR3 has 13 amino acids. The germline V gene encodes CDR1 LGHDT and CDR2 YNNKEL (reference sequence). Trimming removed 0 bases from V and 5 bases from J, with 7 bases in between.

The gene calls are TRBV5-4 and TRBJ2-1; D remains ambiguous. The germline V gene encodes CDR1 SGHNT and CDR2 YYREEE (reference sequence). The CDR3 covers 11 residues. The V end lost 2 bases, the J end lost 4 bases, and 1 base lay between the germline ends. In DNA form, the CDR3 reads TGTGCCAGCAGCTTATACAATGAGCAGTTCTTC. Translation: CASSLYNEQFF.

The CDR3 coding sequence is TGTGCCAGCAGCACCCCCCAGTTTCTCAATCAGCCCCAGCATTTT. Residues: CASSTPQFLNQPQHF. The J gene is TRBJ1-5, the V gene TRBV21-1; TRBD1 is the table's D call, not checked against the DNA. TRBV21-1 has pseudogene status. The CDR3 extends over 15 amino acids.

The V and J genes are TRBV28 and TRBJ1-4, with 7 bases identical to TRBD1. CDR1 MDHEN and CDR2 SYDVKM come from the germline V gene. This CDR3 comprises 15 residues. V lost 2 bases, J lost 7 bases, and 7 bases stayed unmatched. CDR3 DNA sequence: TGTGCCAGCAGTTTAGCCGGGACAGAGGGTGAAAAACTGTTTTTT. It translates to CASSLAGTEGEKLFF.